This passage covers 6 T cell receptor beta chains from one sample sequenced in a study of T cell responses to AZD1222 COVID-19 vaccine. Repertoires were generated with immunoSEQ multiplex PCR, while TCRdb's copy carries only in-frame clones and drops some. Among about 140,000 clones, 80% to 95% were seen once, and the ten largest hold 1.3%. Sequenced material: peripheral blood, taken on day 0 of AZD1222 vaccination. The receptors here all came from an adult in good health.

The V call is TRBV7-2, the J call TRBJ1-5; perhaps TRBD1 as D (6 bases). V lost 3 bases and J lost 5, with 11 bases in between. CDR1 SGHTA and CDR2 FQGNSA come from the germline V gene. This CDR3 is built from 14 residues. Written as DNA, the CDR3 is TGTGCCAGCAGCTTCCGGGGGCTCGATCAGCCCCAGCATTTT. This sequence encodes CASSFRGLDQPQHF.

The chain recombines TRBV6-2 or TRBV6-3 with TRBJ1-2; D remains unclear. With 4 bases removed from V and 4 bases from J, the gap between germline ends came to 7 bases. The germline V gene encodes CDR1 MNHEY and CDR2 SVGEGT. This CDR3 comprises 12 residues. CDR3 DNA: TGTGCCAGCAGTTTCGACATCTATGGCTACACCTTC. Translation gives CASSFDIYGYTF.

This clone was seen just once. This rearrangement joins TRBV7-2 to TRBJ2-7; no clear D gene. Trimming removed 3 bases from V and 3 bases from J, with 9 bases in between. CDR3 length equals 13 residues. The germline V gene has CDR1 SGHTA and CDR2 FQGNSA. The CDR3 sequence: CASSFSRNYEQYF. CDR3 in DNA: TGTGCCAGCAGCTTTAGTAGGAACTACGAGCAGTACTTC.

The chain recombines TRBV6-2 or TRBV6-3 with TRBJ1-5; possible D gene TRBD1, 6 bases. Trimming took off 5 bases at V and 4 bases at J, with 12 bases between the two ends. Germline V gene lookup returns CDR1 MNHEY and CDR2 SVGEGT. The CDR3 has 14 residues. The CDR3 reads CASSQSTGNQPQHF. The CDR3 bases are TGTGCCAGCAGTCAATCTACAGGGAATCAGCCCCAGCATTTT.

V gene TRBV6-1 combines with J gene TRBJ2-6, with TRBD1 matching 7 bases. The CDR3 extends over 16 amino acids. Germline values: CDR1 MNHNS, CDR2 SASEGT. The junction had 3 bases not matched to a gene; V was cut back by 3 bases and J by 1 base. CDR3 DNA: TGTGCCAGCAGTGAGCTGACAGGGTCTGGGGCCAACGTCCTGACTTTC. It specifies CASSELTGSGANVLTF.

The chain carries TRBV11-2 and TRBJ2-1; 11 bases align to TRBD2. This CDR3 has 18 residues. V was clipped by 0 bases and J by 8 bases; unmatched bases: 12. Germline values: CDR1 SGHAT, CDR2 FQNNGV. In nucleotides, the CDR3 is TGTGCCAGCAGCTTAGAGTTGGAGCCTAGCGGGAGGATCCATGAGCAGTTCTTC. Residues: CASSLELEPSGRIHEQFF.